This TCR beta chain was identified during a study of blood T cells in healthy people across ages. Study results and limitations: Estimates of total diversity, which came from one million sequenced T cells, were considered to be underestimates.

CDR3 length: 13 amino acids. Germline CDR1 reads MNHNS; CDR2 reads SASEGT. V dropped 5 bases and J dropped 14 bases, with 16 bases sitting between them. Notes on this clonotype: Its antigen is unidentified.

Alongside a J-beta primer mix, a sample-barcoded 5' primer served in a second PCR lasting roughly 7 to 12 cycles. TCRdb re-analysed the 5' RACE reads in MiXCR, keeping a single row per CDR3 protein. The table lists about 760,000 distinct CDR3 sequences, roughly three fifths of them singletons. Sample donors were healthy Caucasian individuals that came from Russia, aged roughly 6 to 100. Each sample yielded at least 6 million isolated PBMCs. This TCR was sampled from a man in his forties in good health. This chain connects TRBV6-1 to TRBJ1-6, with D uncertain. The specimen sequenced was blood. The CDR3 sequence is CASSLYYRSSLHF. The CDR3 bases are TGTGCCAGCAGTCTTTACTACAGAAGCTCCCTCCACTTT.